The entry below describes one TCR beta chain. Sequenced by immunoSEQ multiplex PCR; TCRdb stores in-frame clones only, minus some. The data contain roughly 100,000 clones, around 89% of them singletons. This specimen comes from a study of control samples from healthy donors and cancer patients. The CDR3 has 13 residues. Germline V gene lookup returns CDR1 SGHRS and CDR2 YFSETQ. Trimming pared 5 bases from V and 11 bases from J, leaving 17 bases between. The sample was PBMCs. This chain connects TRBV5-1 to TRBJ1-5, with D tentatively TRBD1 (6 bases). The receptor was derived from a man aged 55 to 70 with lung cancer. The CDR3: CASSSTTGSTQHF. In DNA, the CDR3 is TGCGCCAGCAGTTCTACAACAGGGTCAACCCAGCATTTT.